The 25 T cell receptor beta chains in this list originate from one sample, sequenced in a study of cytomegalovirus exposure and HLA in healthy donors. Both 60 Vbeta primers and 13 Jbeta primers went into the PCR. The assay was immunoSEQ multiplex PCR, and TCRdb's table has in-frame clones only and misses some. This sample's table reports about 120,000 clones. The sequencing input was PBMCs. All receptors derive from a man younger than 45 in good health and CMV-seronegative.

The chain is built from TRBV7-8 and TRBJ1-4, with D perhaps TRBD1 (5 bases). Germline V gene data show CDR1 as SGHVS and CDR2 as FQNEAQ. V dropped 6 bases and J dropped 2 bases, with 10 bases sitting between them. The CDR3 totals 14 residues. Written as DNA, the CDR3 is TGTGCCAGCAGGCGGACAATTACTAATGAAAAACTGTTTTTT. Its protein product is CASRRTITNEKLFF.

CDR3 region: CASSLGQTSNQPQHF. The CDR3 DNA is TGTGCCAGCAGCCTGGGACAGACTAGCAATCAGCCCCAGCATTTT. The chain combines TRBV6-5 with TRBJ1-5; 7 bases are a match to TRBD1. Germline loops: CDR1 MNHEY, CDR2 SVGAGI. The CDR3 is 15 residues long. V gave up 6 bases and J gave up 0 bases; unmatched junction bases: 5.

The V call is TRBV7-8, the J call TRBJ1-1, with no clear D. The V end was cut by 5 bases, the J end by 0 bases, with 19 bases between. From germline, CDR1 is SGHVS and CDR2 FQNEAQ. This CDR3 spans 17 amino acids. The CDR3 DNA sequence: TGTGCCAGCAGCCCACGGGAGGCGATGCATATGAACACTGAAGCTTTCTTT. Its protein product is CASSPREAMHMNTEAFF.

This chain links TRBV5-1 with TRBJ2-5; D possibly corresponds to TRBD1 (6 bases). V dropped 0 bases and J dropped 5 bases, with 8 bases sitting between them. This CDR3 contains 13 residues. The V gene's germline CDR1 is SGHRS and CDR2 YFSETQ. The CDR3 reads CASSLDRAETQYF. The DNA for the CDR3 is TGCGCCAGCAGCTTGGACAGGGCGGAGACCCAGTACTTC.

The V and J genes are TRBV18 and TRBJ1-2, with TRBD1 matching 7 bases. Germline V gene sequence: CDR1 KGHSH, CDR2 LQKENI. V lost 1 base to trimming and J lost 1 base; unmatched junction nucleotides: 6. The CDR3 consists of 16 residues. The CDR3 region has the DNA TGTGCCAGCTCACCACTCCCCCGACAGGGTAACTATGGCTACACCTTC. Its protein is CASSPLPRQGNYGYTF.

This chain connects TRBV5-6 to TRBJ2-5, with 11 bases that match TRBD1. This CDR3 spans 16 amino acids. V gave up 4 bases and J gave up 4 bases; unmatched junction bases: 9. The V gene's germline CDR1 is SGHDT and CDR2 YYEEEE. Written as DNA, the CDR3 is TGTGCCAGCAGCCGGACAGGGGGCGCGGTAATAGAGACCCAGTACTTC. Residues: CASSRTGGAVIETQYF.

The CDR3 sequence is CASSSFNQGKEYF. As DNA, the CDR3 is TGTGCCAGCAGTTCTTTCAACCAGGGGAAGGAGTACTTC. The rearrangement links TRBV6-6 to TRBJ2-7; a weak D match, TRBD1 (6 bases). The germline V gene has CDR1 MNHNY and CDR2 SVGAGI (reference sequence). Trimming pared 4 bases from V and 11 bases from J, leaving 18 bases between. This CDR3 comprises 13 residues.

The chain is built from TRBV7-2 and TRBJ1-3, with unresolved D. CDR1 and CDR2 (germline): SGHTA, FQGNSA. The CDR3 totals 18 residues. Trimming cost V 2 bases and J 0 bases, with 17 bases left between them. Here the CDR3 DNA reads TGTGCCAGCAGCTTAATCCCCCCCAGGCGCGTCTCTGGAAACACCATATATTTT. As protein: CASSLIPPRRVSGNTIYF.

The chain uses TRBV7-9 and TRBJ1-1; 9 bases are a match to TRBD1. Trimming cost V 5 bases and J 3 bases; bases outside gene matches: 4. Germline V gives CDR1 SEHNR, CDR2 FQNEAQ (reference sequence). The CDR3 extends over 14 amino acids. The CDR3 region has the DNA TGTGCCAGCAGCCCCCGGGACAGGGACACTGAAGCTTTCTTT. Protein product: CASSPRDRDTEAFF.

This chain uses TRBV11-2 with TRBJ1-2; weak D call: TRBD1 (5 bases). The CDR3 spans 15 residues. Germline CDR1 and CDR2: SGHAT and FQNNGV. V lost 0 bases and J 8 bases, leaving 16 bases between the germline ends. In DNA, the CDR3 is TGTGCCAGCAGCTTAGATTTGACAGCCGCTTGGGGCTACACCTTC. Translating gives CASSLDLTAAWGYTF.

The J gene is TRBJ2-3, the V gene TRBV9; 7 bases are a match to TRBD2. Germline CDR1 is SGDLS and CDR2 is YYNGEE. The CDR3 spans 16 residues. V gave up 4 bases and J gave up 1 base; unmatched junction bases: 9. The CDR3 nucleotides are TGTGCCAGCAGCCCTGGCGGTCTAGCGGGCACAGATACGCAGTATTTT. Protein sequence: CASSPGGLAGTDTQYF.

The CDR3 here is CASSLWTGGPDTQYF. Here the CDR3 DNA reads TGTGCCAGCAGCCTGTGGACAGGGGGTCCAGATACGCAGTATTTT. The V gene is TRBV5-5, the J gene TRBJ2-3, with 10 positions matching TRBD1. This CDR3 is built from 15 residues. Germline CDR1 reads SGHKS; CDR2 reads YYEKEE (reference sequence). The J segment lost 4 bases and the V segment lost 4 bases, leaving 6 bases of the junction unmatched.

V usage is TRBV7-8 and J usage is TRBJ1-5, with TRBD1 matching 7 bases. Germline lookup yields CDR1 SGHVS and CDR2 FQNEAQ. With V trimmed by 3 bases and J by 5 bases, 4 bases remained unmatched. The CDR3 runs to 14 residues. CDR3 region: CASSFTGADQPQHF. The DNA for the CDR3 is TGTGCCAGCAGCTTTACAGGGGCGGATCAGCCCCAGCATTTT. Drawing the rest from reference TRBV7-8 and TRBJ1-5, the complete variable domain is GAGVSQSPRYKVAKRGQDVALRCDPISGHVSLFWYQQALGQGPEFLTYFQNEAQLDKSGLPSDRFFAERPEGSVSTLKIQRTQQEDSAVYLCASSFTGADQPQHFGDGTRLSIL.

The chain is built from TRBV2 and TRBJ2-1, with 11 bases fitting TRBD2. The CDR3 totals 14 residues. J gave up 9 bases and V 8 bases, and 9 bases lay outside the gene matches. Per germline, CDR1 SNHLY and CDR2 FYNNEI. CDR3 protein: CASSVAGGPGEQFF. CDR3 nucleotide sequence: TGTGCCAGCTCGGTAGCGGGGGGGCCGGGTGAGCAGTTCTTC. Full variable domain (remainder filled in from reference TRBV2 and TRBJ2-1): EPEVTQTPSHQVTQMGQEVILRCVPISNHLYFYWYRQILGQKVEFLVSFYNNEISEKSEIFDDQFSVERPDGSNFTLKIRSTKLEDSAMYFCASSVAGGPGEQFFGPGTRLTVL.

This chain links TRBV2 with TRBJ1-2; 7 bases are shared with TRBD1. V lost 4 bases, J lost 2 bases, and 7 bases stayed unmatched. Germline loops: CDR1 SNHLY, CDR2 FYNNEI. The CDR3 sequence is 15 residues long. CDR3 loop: CASSGIGRGNYGYTF. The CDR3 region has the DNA TGTGCCAGCAGTGGAATCGGCAGGGGGAACTATGGCTACACCTTC.

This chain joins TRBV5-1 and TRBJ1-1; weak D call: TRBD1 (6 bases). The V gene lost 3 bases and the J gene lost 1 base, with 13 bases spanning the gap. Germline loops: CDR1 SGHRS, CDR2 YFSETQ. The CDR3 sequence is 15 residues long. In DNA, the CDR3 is TGCGCCAGCAGCTCCGCAGGGGCCGGGAACACTGAAGCTTTCTTT. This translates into CASSSAGAGNTEAFF.

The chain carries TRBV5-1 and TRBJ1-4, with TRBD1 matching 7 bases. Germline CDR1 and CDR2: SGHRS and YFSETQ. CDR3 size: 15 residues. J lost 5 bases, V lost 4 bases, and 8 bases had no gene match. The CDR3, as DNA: TGCGCCAGCAGCCCAAAACAGGACAGGAATGAAAAACTGTTTTTT. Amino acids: CASSPKQDRNEKLFF. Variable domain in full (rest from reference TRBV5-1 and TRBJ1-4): KAGVTQTPRYLIKTRGQQVTLSCSPISGHRSVSWYQQTPGQGLQFLFEYFSETQRNKGNFPGRFSGRQFSNSRSEMNVSTLELGDSALYLCASSPKQDRNEKLFFGSGTQLSVL.

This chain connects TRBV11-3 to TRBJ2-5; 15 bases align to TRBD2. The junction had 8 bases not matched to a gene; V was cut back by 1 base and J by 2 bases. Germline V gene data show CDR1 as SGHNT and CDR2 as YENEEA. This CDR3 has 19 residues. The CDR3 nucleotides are TGTGCCAGCAGCTTAGGGCGACCGGGACTAGCGGGGGGACAAGAGACCCAGTACTTC. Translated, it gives CASSLGRPGLAGGQETQYF.

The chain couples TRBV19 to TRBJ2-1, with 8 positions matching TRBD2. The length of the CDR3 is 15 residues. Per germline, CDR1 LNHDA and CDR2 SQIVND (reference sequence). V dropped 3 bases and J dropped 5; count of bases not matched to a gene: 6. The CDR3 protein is CASSIMGLGNNEQFF. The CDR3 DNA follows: TGTGCCAGTAGTATTATGGGACTAGGAAACAATGAGCAGTTCTTC. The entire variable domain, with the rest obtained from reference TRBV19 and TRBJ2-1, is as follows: DGGITQSPKYLFRKEGQNVTLSCEQNLNHDAMYWYRQDPGQGLRLIYYSQIVNDFQKGDIAEGYSVSREKKESFPLTVTSAQKNPTAFYLCASSIMGLGNNEQFFGPGTRLTVL.

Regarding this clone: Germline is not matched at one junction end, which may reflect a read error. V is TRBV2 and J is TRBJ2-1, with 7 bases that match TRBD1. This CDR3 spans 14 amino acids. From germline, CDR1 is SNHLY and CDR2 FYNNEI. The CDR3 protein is CASGDRASYNEQFF. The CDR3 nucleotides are TGTGCCAGCGGTGACAGGGCCTCCTACAATGAGCAGTTCTTC. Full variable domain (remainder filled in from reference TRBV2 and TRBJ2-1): EPEVTQTPSHQVTQMGQEVILRCVPISNHLYFYWYRQILGQKVEFLVSFYNNEISEKSEIFDDQFSVERPDGSNFTLKIRSTKLEDSAMYFCASGDRASYNEQFFGPGTRLTVL.

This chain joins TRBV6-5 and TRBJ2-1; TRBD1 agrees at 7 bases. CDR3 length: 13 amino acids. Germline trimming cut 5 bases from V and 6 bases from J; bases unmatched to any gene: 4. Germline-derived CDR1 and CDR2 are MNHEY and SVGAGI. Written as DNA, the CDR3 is TGTGCCAGCAGTCGGGACAGATCCAATGAGCAGTTCTTC. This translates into CASSRDRSNEQFF.

The CDR3: CASSFQGNQPQHF. The CDR3 nucleotides are TGTGCCAGCAGCTTCCAGGGCAATCAGCCCCAGCATTTT. The chain uses TRBV5-6 and TRBJ1-5; no definite D call. This CDR3 has 13 amino acids. Per the germline V gene, CDR1 is SGHDT and CDR2 is YYEEEE. V lost 2 bases and J 2 bases, leaving 5 bases between the germline ends.

The DNA of the CDR3 is TGCGCCAGCAGCGCGGACAGCCCTGGAAACACCATATATTTT. This encodes CASSADSPGNTIYF. The rearrangement uses TRBV5-1 and TRBJ1-3, with D possibly TRBD1 on 6 matching bases. The CDR3 is made up of 14 amino acids. Germline V gene lookup returns CDR1 SGHRS and CDR2 YFSETQ. V was pared by 4 bases and J by 2 bases, with 10 bases between. Using reference TRBV5-1 and TRBJ1-3 for the parts outside the CDR3, the full variable domain is KAGVTQTPRYLIKTRGQQVTLSCSPISGHRSVSWYQQTPGQGLQFLFEYFSETQRNKGNFPGRFSGRQFSNSRSEMNVSTLELGDSALYLCASSADSPGNTIYFGEGSWLTVV.

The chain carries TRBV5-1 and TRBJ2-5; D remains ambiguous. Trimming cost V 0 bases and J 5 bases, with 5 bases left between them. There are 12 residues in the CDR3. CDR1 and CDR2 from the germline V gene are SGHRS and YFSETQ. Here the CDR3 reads CASSLVEETQYF. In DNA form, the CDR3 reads TGCGCCAGCAGCTTGGTCGAGGAGACCCAGTACTTC.

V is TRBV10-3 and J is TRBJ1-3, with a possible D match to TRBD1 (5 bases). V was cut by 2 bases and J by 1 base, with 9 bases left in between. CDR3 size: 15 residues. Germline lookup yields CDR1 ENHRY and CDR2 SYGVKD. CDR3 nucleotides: TGTGCCATCAGTGAGAGGTCAGGGTCTGGAAACACCATATATTTT. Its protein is CAISERSGSGNTIYF.